A single sample gave rise to the 19 T cell receptor beta chains below, sequenced in a study of blood T cell repertoires in COVID-19. This table comes from immunoSEQ multiplex PCR, and its TCRdb copy is limited to in-frame clones, with some not included. The top ten hold about 0.65% of the sample, which has some 250,000 clones, roughly 86% seen once. Material: peripheral blood. The receptors come from a human donor in a cohort sampled during active COVID-19.

In DNA, the CDR3 is TGTGCCAGCAGCCCCCAGGGGGCGCGCGAGCAGTACTTC. Translated: CASSPQGAREQYF. This chain joins TRBV7-3 and TRBJ2-7; 8 positions match TRBD1. This CDR3 has 13 amino acids. CDR1 SGHTA and CDR2 FQGTGA come from the germline V gene. With V trimmed by 5 bases and J by 6 bases, 6 bases remained unmatched.

The sample holds one count of this clone. The rearrangement uses TRBV19 and TRBJ2-5; tentative D call: TRBD1 (6 bases). V dropped 3 bases and J dropped 2 bases, with 13 bases sitting between them. The CDR3 length is 15 residues. CDR1 is LNHDA and CDR2 is SQIVND in the germline V gene (reference sequence). CDR3 sequence reads: CASSMAGEGQETQYF. The CDR3 DNA reads as TGTGCCAGTAGTATGGCAGGGGAAGGTCAAGAGACCCAGTACTTC.

The chain employs TRBV7-8 and TRBJ1-2; D ambiguous. Germline-derived CDR1 and CDR2 are SGHVS and FQNEAQ. The V and J ends lost 5 bases and 5 bases respectively, with 9 bases between them. The CDR3 contains 12 residues. The CDR3 DNA follows: TGTGCCAGCAGCCCCTTCGGGTATGGCTACACCTTC. This translates into CASSPFGYGYTF.

J is TRBJ1-4 and V is TRBV19; 9 positions agree with TRBD1. Germline CDR1 reads LNHDA; CDR2 reads SQIVND (reference sequence). The CDR3 loop spans 15 amino acids. Trimming removed 5 bases from V and 5 bases from J; junction bases left unmatched: 6. The CDR3 DNA follows: TGTGCCAGTAGTCCACGGACAGGGGAGAATGAAAAACTGTTTTTT. This translates into CASSPRTGENEKLFF.

The table lists this clone with a count of one. The chain carries TRBV24-1 and TRBJ2-7, with 9 nucleotides matching TRBD1. The CDR3 spans 15 residues. Per the germline V gene, CDR1 is KGHDR and CDR2 is SFDVKD. Unmatched junction bases numbered 20, after V lost 9 bases and J lost 12 bases. The DNA of the CDR3 is TGTGCCACCTGGCCCGGGGGACAGGGATTTGGCTTCGGGTACTTC. Amino acids: CATWPGGQGFGFGYF.

The V and J genes are TRBV5-1 and TRBJ2-1; 9 bases match TRBD2. V was clipped by 0 bases and J by 2 bases; unmatched bases: 6. The CDR3 spans 17 residues. CDR1 and CDR2 from the germline V gene are SGHRS and YFSETQ. As DNA, the CDR3 is TGCGCCAGCAGCTTGGGATTAGCGGGAGAAGCCTACAATGAGCAGTTCTTC. This gives the protein CASSLGLAGEAYNEQFF. Combining the CDR3 with reference TRBV5-1 and TRBJ2-1 gives the whole variable domain KAGVTQTPRYLIKTRGQQVTLSCSPISGHRSVSWYQQTPGQGLQFLFEYFSETQRNKGNFPGRFSGRQFSNSRSEMNVSTLELGDSALYLCASSLGLAGEAYNEQFFGPGTRLTVL.

The chain links TRBV28 to TRBJ1-2; D is perhaps TRBD1 (6 bases). There are 14 residues in the CDR3. The germline V gene has CDR1 MDHEN and CDR2 SYDVKM. Trimming cost V 2 bases and J 4 bases, with 11 bases left between them. The CDR3 DNA reads TGTGCCAGCAGTTTAGGGACAAAAGGCTATGGCTACACCTTC. Translation: CASSLGTKGYGYTF.

J is TRBJ2-1 and V is TRBV29-1; 8 positions agree with TRBD2. CDR3 length: 15 amino acids. CDR1 and CDR2 from the germline V gene are SQVTM and ANQGSEA. With V trimmed by 5 bases and J by 9 bases, 15 bases remained unmatched. CDR3 sequence (DNA): TGCAGCGTTTCCTCCACTAGCGGCTGGGGGGGTGAGCAGTTCTTC. Translation: CSVSSTSGWGGEQFF.

The count of this clone is one. This rearrangement joins TRBV6-4 to TRBJ2-2; the match to TRBD2 covers 8 bases. Looked up from germline, CDR1 is MRHNA and CDR2 is SNTAGT. After removal of 6 bases from V and 5 bases from J, the junction contained 5 bases not matched to a gene. This CDR3 has 14 amino acids. CDR3 in DNA: TGTGCCAGCAGCGTTAGCGGGGATACCGGGGAGCTGTTTTTT. Protein: CASSVSGDTGELFF.

The chain recombines TRBV2 with TRBJ2-2, with 9 bases fitting TRBD2. The germline V gene encodes CDR1 SNHLY and CDR2 FYNNEI. The CDR3 covers 14 residues. V lost 7 bases and J lost 7; bases outside the gene matches: 7. The CDR3 reads CASTPSGNGGELFF. DNA of the CDR3: TGTGCCAGCACCCCTAGCGGGAATGGCGGGGAGCTGTTTTTT.

V usage is TRBV6-1 and J usage is TRBJ1-5; D is ambiguous. Trimming removed 3 bases at V and 5 bases at J, with 11 bases between. The CDR3 runs to 14 residues. CDR1 is MNHNS, CDR2 SASEGT, per germline. The CDR3 coding sequence is TGTGCCAGCAGTGAGCAGGTACACGATCAGCCCCAGCATTTT. This sequence encodes CASSEQVHDQPQHF.

The rearrangement joins TRBV24-1 to TRBJ2-3, with 8 bases aligning to TRBD2. CDR1 and CDR2 from the germline V gene are KGHDR and SFDVKD. Germline trimming cut 2 bases from V and 6 bases from J; bases unmatched to any gene: 6. CDR3 length: 15 residues. The CDR3: CATSDSGLVSDTQYF. The CDR3 DNA reads TGTGCCACCAGTGATTCGGGACTAGTTTCCGATACGCAGTATTTT.

Remarks on this clone: One end of the junction varies from germline; a read error may be responsible. The chain joins TRBV7-7 to TRBJ2-7; D is perhaps TRBD2 (6 bases). The CDR3 extends over 14 amino acids. The germline CDR1 and CDR2 sequences are SSHAT and FNYEAQ (reference sequence). CDR3 region: CASSLAASSYEQYF. DNA of the CDR3: TGTGCTAGCAGCTTAGCGGCCAGTTCCTACGAGCAGTACTTC.

This chain links TRBV11-2 with TRBJ1-2; unclear D gene. The germline gives CDR1 SGHAT, CDR2 FQNNGV. Trimming cost V 5 bases and J 4 bases, with 14 bases left between them. The length of the CDR3 is 14 residues. The CDR3: CASSSSRQRYGYTF. CDR3 in DNA: TGTGCCAGCAGCAGCTCTCGGCAGCGCTATGGCTACACCTTC. Full variable domain (outside the CDR3, taken from reference TRBV11-2 and TRBJ1-2): EAGVAQSPRYKIIEKRQSVAFWCNPISGHATLYWYQQILGQGPKLLIQFQNNGVVDDSQLPKDRFSAERLKGVDSTLKIQPAKLEDSAVYLCASSSSRQRYGYTFGSGTRLTVV.

The V gene is TRBV29-1, the J gene TRBJ2-3, with 7 nucleotides matching TRBD2. Germline-derived CDR1 and CDR2 are SQVTM and ANQGSEA. This CDR3 comprises 13 residues. V shed 4 bases and J 3 bases; nucleotides not matched to a gene: 4. CDR3 DNA: TGCAGCGTTGCTCGCGGGGGTACAGATACGCAGTATTTT. Protein sequence: CSVARGGTDTQYF.

The chain is built from TRBV3-1 (or the pseudogene TRBV3-2) and TRBJ2-5; 12 positions agree with TRBD2. The germline gives CDR1 LGHDT, CDR2 YNNKEL (reference sequence). The CDR3 consists of 15 residues. V trimming: 4 bases; J trimming: 2 bases; junction bases outside the gene matches: 2. The CDR3 loop is CASSLGTSGQETQYF. The CDR3 DNA is TGTGCCAGCAGCCTCGGGACTAGCGGGCAAGAGACCCAGTACTTC.

On this clone itself: The same CDR3 can be traced to other DNA sequences in this sample. This rearrangement joins TRBV15 to TRBJ1-5; a possible D gene is TRBD1 (5 bases). The CDR3 has 15 residues. CDR1 is LNHNV and CDR2 is YYDKDF in the germline V gene (reference sequence). Trimming cost V 0 bases and J 0 bases, with 6 bases left between them. CDR3 region: CATSRDRDSNQPQHF. Written as DNA, the CDR3 is TGTGCCACCAGCAGAGACAGGGATAGCAATCAGCCCCAGCATTTT.

This chain connects TRBV4-2 to TRBJ2-7; D gene unclear. Germline loops: CDR1 LGHNA, CDR2 YNFKEQ. V dropped 0 bases and J dropped 0 bases, with 6 bases sitting between them. The CDR3 has 14 residues. The CDR3 reads CASSQDGHSYEQYF. CDR3 DNA sequence: TGTGCCAGCAGCCAAGATGGCCACTCCTACGAGCAGTACTTC.

This clone was picked up one time. This chain connects TRBV7-6 to TRBJ2-7, with TRBD1 matching 7 bases. Trimming removed 3 bases from V and 3 bases from J; junction bases left unmatched: 5. Per the germline V gene, CDR1 is SGHVS and CDR2 is FNYEAQ. The CDR3 consists of 14 residues. Here the CDR3 reads CASSFRDRNYEQYF. CDR3 bases: TGTGCCAGCAGCTTCCGGGACAGAAACTACGAGCAGTACTTC.